The rows below give T cell receptor beta chains drawn from one sample of a study of blood T cell repertoires in COVID-19. The method was immunoSEQ multiplex PCR; TCRdb's version includes in-frame clones alone and lacks a portion of them. The data show around 180,000 clones, less than 85% seen once. The source material was peripheral blood. Receptors were obtained from a woman of 80 years or more with acute or convalescent COVID-19. CDR3s leave out the opening cysteine and the closing phenylalanine or tryptophan.

v_gene,CDR3aa
TRBV4-1,ASSQQGYRGLAGGNEQF
TRBV28,ASTEGTGLGYT
TRBV28,ASSLPGVSYNEQF
TRBV10-1,ASSGETSGRGTGELF
TRBV7-9,ASSTTLGEETQY
TRBV6-2/TRBV6-3,ASSTGTPQPQH
TRBV5-1,ASSLTEGRGTYEQY
TRBV27,ASSSTSGSTGVTGELF
TRBV6-1,ASSDSGTPRNEQF
TRBV10-3,AISESTGLNTQY